The T cell receptor (beta chain) under discussion was sequenced for a study of blood T cell repertoires in COVID-19. Original handling: Researchers report that nucleated cell counts were estimated from reference gene primer amplification. Assay: immunoSEQ multiplex PCR; the TCRdb copy retains only in-frame clones and omits some. D and trimming come from the DNA, and the V and J calls and clone size come from that table. The table shows about 260,000 clones, with about 87% occurring only once. The germline V gene has CDR1 SGHRS and CDR2 YFSETQ. Trimming at V came to 4 bases and at J to 2 bases, leaving 10 bases not matched to a gene. The CDR3 consists of 16 residues.

The chain has TRBV5-1 and TRBJ2-3, with 7 bases fitting TRBD2. This receptor was taken from a woman aged 55-70 years with COVID-19, enrolled during active disease. Source material: peripheral blood. The CDR3 region is CASSASGGRVTDTQYF. The CDR3, as DNA: TGCGCCAGCAGCGCGTCGGGTGGGAGGGTCACAGATACGCAGTATTTT.